This TCR beta chain appears in the sequencing data of a study of T cell responses to AZD1222 COVID-19 vaccine. This CDR3 comprises 11 residues. Deletions cut 4 bases from V and 14 bases from J, with 12 bases between. Germline V CDR1 and CDR2: SNHLY, FYNNEI. The method was immunoSEQ multiplex PCR; TCRdb's version includes in-frame clones alone and lacks a portion of them. This table holds about 83,000 clones, roughly 88% found once. The sequences come from peripheral blood, collected on day 0 of AZD1222 vaccination. This TCR derives from an adult in good health. The chain couples TRBV2 to TRBJ2-1, with D possibly TRBD1 on 6 matching bases. As DNA, the CDR3 is TGTGCCAGCAGTGTAGCAGGGGAAAAGTTCTTC. This sequence encodes CASSVAGEKFF. Full variable domain (missing parts from reference TRBV2 and TRBJ2-1): EPEVTQTPSHQVTQMGQEVILRCVPISNHLYFYWYRQILGQKVEFLVSFYNNEISEKSEIFDDQFSVERPDGSNFTLKIRSTKLEDSAMYFCASSVAGEKFFGPGTRLTVL.